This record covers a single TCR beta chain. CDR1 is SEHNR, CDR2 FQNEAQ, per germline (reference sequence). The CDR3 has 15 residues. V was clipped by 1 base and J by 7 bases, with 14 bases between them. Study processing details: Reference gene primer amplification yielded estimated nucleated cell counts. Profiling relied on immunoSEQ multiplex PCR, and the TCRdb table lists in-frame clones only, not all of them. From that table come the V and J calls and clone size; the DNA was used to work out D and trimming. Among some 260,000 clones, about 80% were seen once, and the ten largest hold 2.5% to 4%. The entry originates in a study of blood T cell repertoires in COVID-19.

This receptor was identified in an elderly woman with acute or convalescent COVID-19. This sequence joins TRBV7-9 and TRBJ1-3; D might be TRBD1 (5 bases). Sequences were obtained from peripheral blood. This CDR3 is CASSLVSGPANTIYF. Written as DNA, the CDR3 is TGTGCCAGCAGCTTAGTGTCAGGGCCCGCGAACACCATATATTTT.